Presented here are 27 T cell receptor beta chains from one specimen sequenced in a study of tumor and adjacent non-tumor tissue in lung cancer. TCRbeta libraries were built with three rounds of nested PCR, modified from ARM-PCR. Each CDR3 protein gets one entry after TCRdb re-called the multiplex PCR reads with MiXCR. This table has fewer than 130,000 distinct CDR3 sequences, around 82% appearing once. The template was RNA from unsorted bulk tissue. Sequenced sample: lung tumor tissue. These receptors were obtained from a man between 65 and 85 years old with non-small cell lung cancer.

V gene TRBV25-1 combines with J gene TRBJ2-3; perhaps TRBD1 as D (6 bases). With the DNA end fitting TRBJ1-5 better, the J assignment may be wrong. The germline gives CDR1 MGHDK, CDR2 SYGVNS. The CDR3 is 16 residues long. CDR3 sequence: CASSAAGGASTDMQHF. Written as DNA, the CDR3 is TGTGCCAGCAGTGCCGCTGGGGGGGCGAGCACAGATATGCAGCATTTT.

This clonotype was counted a single time. Likely a read error: the CDR3 ends without its conserved phenylalanine or tryptophan. The CDR3 nucleotides read TGTGCCAGCAGCCTCGTTAGCGGGGAGCTGTTTCTT. Residues: CASSLVSGELFL. This chain links TRBV5-6 with TRBJ2-2; D remains ambiguous. CDR1 is SGHDT, CDR2 YYEEEE, per germline. V dropped 4 bases and J dropped 7 bases, with 8 bases sitting between them. The CDR3 runs 12 residues.

About this clonotype: The junction and the germline gene differ at one end; a read error may be behind it. This rearrangement joins TRBV29-1 to TRBJ1-2, with D perhaps TRBD1 (6 bases). CDR3 length: 17 residues. Germline-derived CDR1 and CDR2 are SQVTM and ANQGSEA. The CDR3 sequence: CSVEDYVQGHTNCGYTF. The DNA of the CDR3 is TGCAGCGTTGAAGACTACGTTCAGGGGCATACTAACTGTGGCTACACCTTC.

In regard to this clonotype: The CDR3 does not close with the conserved phenylalanine or tryptophan, likely indicating a read error. The DNA is left out, because the CDR3 cannot be placed on it with certainty; the CDR3 is given as TCRdb lists it. This chain's CDR3 is CASSRTGGSGANVLTV. The chain has TRBV6-1 and TRBJ2-6; whether TRBD1, the table's D call, matches the DNA was not checked. Including both end residues, the CDR3 is 16 amino acids long. Germline assignment: CDR1 MNHNS and CDR2 SASEGT.

The V and J genes are TRBV6-5 and TRBJ1-2; D remains unclear. V was cut by 3 bases and J by 10 bases, with 18 bases left in between. CDR1 is MNHEY and CDR2 is SVGAGI in the germline V gene. The CDR3 spans 14 residues. CDR3 sequence reads: CASSYDQVESAYTF. In DNA form, the CDR3 reads TGTGCCAGCAGTTATGACCAGGTGGAGAGTGCCTACACCTTC.

A remark on this clonotype: One end of the junction fails to match germline, which may point to a read error. The rearrangement links TRBV10-1 to TRBJ2-1; possible D gene TRBD1, 5 bases. CDR1 is WNHNN, CDR2 SYGVQD, per germline (reference sequence). This CDR3 is 15 amino acids long. The CDR3 coding sequence is TGCGCCAGCAGTCGGACATGGCCTTATTACAACGAGCAGTTCTTC. Translated: CASSRTWPYYNEQFF.

In the case of this clonotype: Here the CDR3 omits its conserved ending phenylalanine or tryptophan, so a read error is the likely source. J is TRBJ1-1 and V is TRBV28; tentative D call: TRBD1 (6 bases). The CDR3 totals 14 residues. CDR1 is MDHEN and CDR2 is SYDVKM in the germline V gene. V lost 8 bases and J lost 7, with 20 bases in between. CDR3 in amino acids: CASVKRGGFIEAFL. DNA of the CDR3: TGTGCCAGCGTTAAAAGAGGGGGTTTTATTGAAGCTTTCCTT.

With regard to this clonotype: A much larger clone sits a single nucleotide away, making a read error possible. The chain uses TRBV20-1 and TRBJ2-3; 12 nucleotides align to TRBD2. Looked up from germline, CDR1 is DFQATT and CDR2 is SNEGSKA (reference sequence). Losses at the gene ends were 7 bases for V and 6 bases for J; bases not matched to a gene: 14. The CDR3 has 16 amino acids. CDR3 in amino acids: CSVSGLAGTRGDTQYF. CDR3 DNA sequence: TGCAGTGTTAGTGGACTAGCGGGGACCCGAGGGGATACGCAGTATTTT.

About this clonotype: The junction shows a germline mismatch at one end, possibly a read error. The J gene is TRBJ2-7, the V gene TRBV11-3; maybe TRBD2 (5 bases). The CDR3 is 14 residues long. Per germline, CDR1 SGHNT and CDR2 YENEEA. This chain's CDR3 is CTSGLRGSSYEQYF. The CDR3 coding sequence is TGTACCAGTGGCTTAAGAGGGAGTTCCTACGAGCAGTACTTC.

The chain has TRBV6-6 and TRBJ1-3, with 8 nucleotides matching TRBD1. With 6 bases clipped from V and 4 bases from J, the junction kept 8 bases outside the gene matches. The CDR3 is made up of 15 amino acids. The germline V gene encodes CDR1 MNHNY and CDR2 SVGAGI (reference sequence). CDR3 in DNA: TGTGCCAGCAGCATACTGAGACAGGGGGGAAACACCATATATTTT. The encoded protein is CASSILRQGGNTIYF.

Remarks on this clonotype: The junction does not match germline at one end; this may be a read error. The DNA of the CDR3 is TGTGTCAGCAGCTTGACTAGCGGGAGTGCCTACGAGCAGTACTTC. Protein product: CVSSLTSGSAYEQYF. The J gene is TRBJ2-7, the V gene TRBV5-6; TRBD2 agrees at 12 bases. Looked up from germline, CDR1 is SGHDT and CDR2 is YYEEEE. The CDR3 is made up of 15 amino acids.

A note on this clonotype: A much larger clonotype is one base distant, so this may be a read error. Since the CDR3 does not end with the conserved phenylalanine or tryptophan, this likely comes from a read error. CDR3 region: CASSVKQGDNYSYTL. CDR3 nucleotides: TGTGCCAGCAGCGTCAAACAGGGGGATAACTATAGCTACACCTTA. The genes are TRBV7-9 and TRBJ1-2, with 8 bases fitting TRBD1. Germline V gene data show CDR1 as SEHNR and CDR2 as FQNEAQ (reference sequence). The CDR3 is 15 residues long.

The CDR3 DNA follows: TGTGCCAGCAGTTACTCGGTTTTCAGGTGGACCGAAGCTTTCTTT. Translating gives CASSYSVFRWTEAFF. This chain links TRBV6-5 with TRBJ1-1; D is unresolved. V gave up 0 bases and J gave up 8 bases, with 16 bases separating them. Germline loops: CDR1 MNHEY, CDR2 SVGAGI. The CDR3 sequence is 15 residues long.

This clonotype came up once. A junction end diverges from the germline sequence, so it may reflect a read error. The chain is built from TRBV29-1 and TRBJ2-1; TRBD2 matches at 7 bases. This CDR3 has 14 amino acids. CDR1 SQVTM and CDR2 ANQGSEA come from the germline V gene. CDR3 DNA sequence: TGTAGCACTGAGGGGAGGGGCACAAACAATGAGCAGTTCTTC. Amino acids: CSTEGRGTNNEQFF.

This clonotype was picked up many times. The chain recombines TRBV12-3 or TRBV12-4 with TRBJ2-3, with D maybe TRBD2 (5 bases). V was cut by 5 bases and J by 3 bases, with 12 bases left in between. The CDR3 is 14 residues long. CDR3 in amino acids: CASSPFPGTDTQYF. The CDR3 region has the DNA TGTGCCAGCAGTCCCTTTCCGGGGACAGATACGCAGTATTTT.

This clonotype came up once. The chain combines TRBV6-6 with TRBJ2-1, with TRBD2 matching over 9 bases. The CDR3 length is 15 residues. In germline, CDR1 is MNHNY, CDR2 SVGAGI (reference sequence). With V trimmed by 7 bases and J by 11 bases, 15 bases remained unmatched. Here the CDR3 reads CASIMTSGPYKKQFF. The DNA of the CDR3 is TGTGCCAGCATTATGACTAGCGGCCCATACAAAAAGCAGTTCTTC.

Worth noting for this clonotype: The germline gene is not matched at one end of the junction; a read error may be the cause. The CDR3 region is CVSSQDVSGSGSGANVLTF. CDR3 DNA sequence: TGCGTCAGCAGCCAAGATGTTTCCGGGTCAGGCTCTGGGGCCAACGTCCTGACTTTC. The gene calls are TRBV4-1 and TRBJ2-6, with D unresolved. The CDR3 totals 19 residues. The germline CDR1 and CDR2 sequences are MGHRA and YSYEKL.

The rearrangement uses TRBV18 and TRBJ2-7, with D possibly being TRBD1 (7 bases). The germline V gene encodes CDR1 KGHSH and CDR2 LQKENI. The CDR3 runs 14 residues. The ends were cut back, 8 bases at V and 6 bases at J, with 20 bases in the middle. CDR3 coding DNA: TGTGCCAGCCCGTTGGGACAGAAGGGACTCGAGCAGTACTTC. Protein sequence: CASPLGQKGLEQYF.

The chain couples TRBV20-1 to TRBJ2-1; 10 bases fit TRBD2. This CDR3 comprises 17 residues. The germline gives CDR1 DFQATT, CDR2 SNEGSKA (reference sequence). The trim removed 0 bases at V and 8 bases at J, leaving 13 bases unmatched. The CDR3: CSARDHSGGAGRDEQFF. The CDR3 nucleotides read TGCAGTGCTAGAGATCACAGCGGGGGGGCCGGTCGGGATGAGCAGTTCTTC.

As for this clonotype: The conserved closing phenylalanine or tryptophan is absent in this CDR3, likely reflecting a read error. This chain uses TRBV29-1 with TRBJ1-1; D is undetermined. This CDR3 has 12 amino acids. The V end lost 4 bases, the J end lost 6 bases, and 12 bases lay between the germline ends. Germline V gene sequence: CDR1 SQVTM, CDR2 ANQGSEA. In DNA form, the CDR3 reads TGCAGCGTTGTGGCTGAGAGGCCTGAAGCTTTCATC. Translated, it gives CSVVAERPEAFI.

In the case of this clonotype: One end of the junction varies from germline; a read error may be responsible. The genes are TRBV11-2 and TRBJ2-2; D might be TRBD1 or TRBD2, each matching 7 bases. This CDR3 region has 16 residues. Germline V CDR1 and CDR2: SGHAT, FQNNGV. DNA of the CDR3: TGTGCCAACAGCTTAGCGGGCACAGGGGTTGCCGGGGAACTGTTTTTT. Amino acid sequence: CANSLAGTGVAGELFF.

V is TRBV11-2 and J is TRBJ2-5; 10 bases fit TRBD2. CDR1 SGHAT and CDR2 FQNNGV come from the germline V gene. V shed 5 bases, J shed 11 bases, and the junction held 14 bases outside the gene matches. The CDR3 loop spans 15 amino acids. The CDR3 region has the DNA TGTGCCAGCAGCATTAACCCCGGAACTAGCGGGACACAGTACTTC. Protein: CASSINPGTSGTQYF.

About this clonotype: One end of the junction is discordant with germline, which a read error may explain. The CDR3, as DNA: TGTGCCAGTAAACGGACGGATGCTAACACTGAAGCTCTCTTT. Its translation: CASKRTDANTEALF. The chain couples TRBV12-3 or TRBV12-4 to TRBJ1-1, with D hard to call. This CDR3 is built from 14 residues.

On this clonotype itself: At one of its ends the junction is not consistent with the germline gene, which may arise from a read error. The rearrangement joins TRBV29-1 to TRBJ2-3, with a possible D match to TRBD1 (6 bases). This CDR3 is built from 14 residues. The germline V gene has CDR1 SQVTM and CDR2 ANQGSEA. CDR3 coding DNA: TGCAGCGCCGCCGGGACCAGGGGCACAGTTACGCAGTATTTT. Protein product: CSAAGTRGTVTQYF.

A note on this clonotype: Sequence at one end of the junction differs from germline and may be a read error. The genes are TRBV10-3 and TRBJ1-6; possible D gene TRBD1, 6 bases. This CDR3 contains 14 residues. Germline V gene sequence: CDR1 ENHRY, CDR2 SYGVKD. CDR3 DNA sequence: TGTGCCATCAATATACAGGGATCTAATCCACCCCTCCACTTT. It is translated as CAINIQGSNPPLHF.

This clonotype was detected once. A read error is likely, as this CDR3 ends without the conserved phenylalanine or tryptophan. No DNA is shown, since the ends of the CDR3 on it are uncertain; the CDR3 is the one TCRdb lists. The rearrangement links TRBV12-3 or TRBV12-4 to TRBJ1-2; TRBD1, the table's D call, was not compared with the DNA. The CDR3 comprises 11 residues, both ends counted. The CDR3 loop is CASTLGDGYPI.

This clonotype showed up many times. The CDR3 loop is CASSLDRNNSPLHF. In nucleotides, the CDR3 is TGTGCCAGCAGCCTTGACAGGAATAATTCACCCCTCCACTTT. This chain connects TRBV5-4 to TRBJ1-6, with D maybe TRBD1 (6 bases). V shed 4 bases and J shed 5 bases, with 10 bases lying between them. This CDR3 comprises 14 residues. Germline CDR1 and CDR2: SGHNT and YYREEE (reference sequence).